One sample yielded the 17 T cell receptor beta chains listed below, sequenced in a study of blood T cells in healthy people across ages. Through a sample-barcoded 5' primer and a J-beta primer mix, a second PCR was run for roughly 7 to 11 cycles. TCRdb reanalysed the 5' RACE reads using MiXCR and keeps one entry per CDR3 protein. The table shows 780,000 or so distinct CDR3 sequences, with more than 55% occurring only once. The material sequenced was blood. Source of these receptors: a man aged 40-55 years in good health.

The rearrangement uses TRBV6-5 and TRBJ2-1; D might be TRBD2 (5 bases). Trimming removed 0 bases at V and 10 bases at J, with 7 bases between. The CDR3 runs to 12 residues. Germline CDR1 is MNHEY and CDR2 is SVGAGI. The CDR3 DNA reads as TGTGCCAGCAGTTACTCGGACTCGGAGCAGTTCTTC. Encoded protein: CASSYSDSEQFF.

J is TRBJ1-5 and V is TRBV2, with 7 bases lining up with TRBD1. V was clipped by 5 bases and J by 2 bases; unmatched bases: 12. The CDR3 is 17 amino acids. Germline lookup yields CDR1 SNHLY and CDR2 FYNNEI. Here the CDR3 DNA reads TGTGCCAGCAGTCGGGACAGAGAACCAGGCGGCAATCAGCCCCAGCATTTT. This encodes CASSRDREPGGNQPQHF.

The rearrangement joins TRBV5-1 to TRBJ1-2, with D perhaps matching TRBD1 (6 bases). The germline V and J ends were trimmed by 4 bases and 4 bases, with 14 bases remaining between them. Germline V gene lookup returns CDR1 SGHRS and CDR2 YFSETQ. The CDR3 spans 14 residues. The CDR3 sequence is CASSLRGASYGYTF. Here the CDR3 DNA reads TGCGCCAGCAGCCTGCGGGGGGCTTCCTATGGCTACACCTTC.

The DNA for the CDR3 is TGTGCCAGCAGTTTGGCGATTATAGAAGGCTCCTATAATTCACCCCTCCACTTT. Its protein product is CASSLAIIEGSYNSPLHF. The V gene is TRBV28, the J gene TRBJ1-6; no clear D. Germline CDR1 MDHEN, CDR2 SYDVKM. Trimming took off 3 bases at V and 0 bases at J, with 15 bases between the two ends. This CDR3 region has 18 residues.

The V call is TRBV20-1, the J call TRBJ1-1; D call uncertain. The CDR3 is made up of 15 amino acids. V lost 1 base and J lost 4, with 16 bases in between. CDR1 is DFQATT and CDR2 is SNEGSKA in the germline V gene (reference sequence). The DNA for the CDR3 is TGCAGTGCTAGAGTGGACCTTAACCCCAGCACTGAAGCTTTCTTT. Protein product: CSARVDLNPSTEAFF.

This clonotype has more than one count but fewer than ten. The chain combines TRBV12-3 or TRBV12-4 with TRBJ1-2; D gene unclear. The CDR3 is 11 amino acids. The germline V and J ends were trimmed by 3 bases and 7 bases, with 6 bases remaining between them. The CDR3 loop reads CASSLRSGYTF. CDR3 coding DNA: TGTGCCAGCAGTTTGAGGAGTGGCTACACCTTC.

On this clonotype: The junction departs from germline at one end; a sequencing error may be responsible. The chain couples TRBV12-3 or TRBV12-4 to TRBJ2-3; D not resolved. This CDR3 contains 15 residues. CDR3 bases: TGTGCCAGCAGTTACCCTCGCCTATACACAGATATGCAGTATTTT. Its protein product is CASSYPRLYTDMQYF.

The J gene is TRBJ2-1, the V gene TRBV7-6; no clear D gene. The germline CDR1 and CDR2 sequences are SGHVS and FNYEAQ. V lost 1 base to trimming and J lost 6 bases, with 10 bases between them. This CDR3 contains 14 residues. The CDR3: CASSLGTSPNEQFF. DNA of the CDR3: TGTGCCAGCAGCTTAGGAACCTCTCCCAATGAGCAGTTCTTC.

The rearrangement links TRBV7-2 to TRBJ2-5; perhaps TRBD2 as D (5 bases). The germline gives CDR1 SGHTA, CDR2 FQGNSA. This CDR3 spans 12 amino acids. V was clipped by 8 bases and J by 5 bases, with 12 bases between them. DNA of the CDR3: TGTGCCAGCGGGTGGGAGCGGGAGACCCAGTACTTC. This sequence encodes CASGWERETQYF.

J is TRBJ2-7 and V is TRBV27; D is uncertain. Germline V gives CDR1 MNHEY, CDR2 SMNVEV (reference sequence). The germline V and J ends were trimmed by 6 bases and 0 bases, with 15 bases remaining between them. The CDR3 runs 15 residues. The DNA of the CDR3 is TGTGCCAGCAGCCGGTCGAAGGGTGGCTCCTACGAGCAGTACTTC. It encodes CASSRSKGGSYEQYF.

This clonotype occurred many times. V and J are TRBV15 and TRBJ2-1; a weak D match, TRBD1 (6 bases). V was clipped by 4 bases and J by 8 bases, with 21 bases between them. Looked up from germline, CDR1 is LNHNV and CDR2 is YYDKDF (reference sequence). The CDR3 is 16 amino acids. The CDR3 coding sequence is TGTGCCACCAGCACCACCCCAGGGGTTGGTAGAGATGAGCAGTTCTTC. Protein sequence: CATSTTPGVGRDEQFF.

This chain links TRBV24-1 with TRBJ2-5; D ambiguous. With 6 bases removed from V and 5 bases from J, the gap between germline ends came to 9 bases. The CDR3 is 12 amino acids. CDR1 is KGHDR, CDR2 SFDVKD, per germline. In nucleotides, the CDR3 is TGTGCCACCAGTACCTCCATGGAGACCCAGTACTTC. It translates to CATSTSMETQYF.

This clonotype was detected only once. The chain links TRBV6-1 to TRBJ2-3, with D perhaps given as TRBD1 or TRBD2 (5 bases each). The CDR3 covers 12 residues. Germline V gives CDR1 MNHNS, CDR2 SASEGT. Between the trimmed V and J ends, which lost 4 bases and 5 bases, there was a span of 7 bases. The CDR3 spells CASSGGKDTQYF. As DNA, the CDR3 is TGTGCCAGCAGTGGGGGGAAAGATACGCAGTATTTT.

The gene calls are TRBV25-1 and TRBJ2-7, with 7 nucleotides matching TRBD2. With V trimmed by 0 bases and J by 2 bases, 4 bases remained unmatched. This CDR3 is built from 15 residues. Germline V gene lookup returns CDR1 MGHDK and CDR2 SYGVNS. CDR3 bases: TGTGCCAGCAGTGAATATGGCGGGAGCACCTACGAGCAGTACTTC. Translation gives CASSEYGGSTYEQYF.

The genes are TRBV9 and TRBJ2-4, with 8 positions matching TRBD1. Near its end, the DNA agrees better with TRBJ2-5, so the J call may be wrong. CDR1 SGDLS and CDR2 YYNGEE come from the germline V gene. CDR3 length: 16 amino acids. For the CDR3, the DNA is TGTGCCAGCAGCGTAGGGACAGGGAGAGCGGCGGAGACCCAGTACTTC. Translation: CASSVGTGRAAETQYF.

The V gene is TRBV27, the J gene TRBJ1-2, with 8 positions matching TRBD1. The CDR3 loop spans 15 amino acids. Germline trimming cut 3 bases from V and 5 bases from J; bases unmatched to any gene: 8. Germline CDR1 is MNHEY and CDR2 is SMNVEV (reference sequence). CDR3 protein: CASSFATGDRYGYTF. The CDR3 nucleotides are TGTGCCAGCAGTTTCGCGACAGGGGATCGATATGGCTACACCTTC.

The rearrangement links TRBV28 to TRBJ1-1, with D perhaps TRBD1 (5 bases). The CDR3 is 14 residues long. V lost 4 bases, J lost 6 bases, and 15 bases lay in between. The germline V gene encodes CDR1 MDHEN and CDR2 SYDVKM. The CDR3 is CASSSGRGNAEAFF. The CDR3 DNA reads TGTGCCAGCAGTTCAGGAAGGGGAAACGCTGAAGCTTTCTTT.